What follows are 4 T cell receptor beta chains derived from one specimen sequenced in a study of early T cells in non-severe SARS-CoV-2 infection. TCRdb reanalysed the 5' RACE reads using MiXCR and keeps one entry per CDR3 protein. The sample gives 70,000 to 85,000 distinct CDR3 sequences, 9.5% to 15% of which show up once; roughly 3.8% is in the top ten. Source material: whole blood. The receptor source for this set is an adult who was a healthcare worker with PCR-confirmed SARS-CoV-2 infection or an uninfected control (not recorded which).

A few counts support this clonotype. The chain recombines TRBV7-6 with TRBJ2-7; 10 bases align to TRBD1. J lost 5 bases, V lost 1 base, and 5 bases had no gene match. Looked up from germline, CDR1 is SGHVS and CDR2 is FNYEAQ. This CDR3 comprises 15 residues. The CDR3 sequence is CASSLVGQGIDEQYF. DNA of the CDR3: TGTGCCAGCAGCTTAGTGGGACAGGGGATAGACGAGCAGTACTTC.

This clonotype came up a few times. The chain combines TRBV18 with TRBJ1-1; D gene unclear. The CDR3 extends over 14 amino acids. V was shortened by 2 bases and J by 1 base, with 8 bases between the two germline ends. Germline V gives CDR1 KGHSH, CDR2 LQKENI. CDR3 loop: CASSPGSKNTEAFF. Here the CDR3 DNA reads TGTGCCAGCTCACCAGGCTCCAAGAACACTGAAGCTTTCTTT. The full variable domain, completed using reference TRBV18 and TRBJ1-1, is NAGVMQNPRHLVRRRGQEARLRCSPMKGHSHVYWYRQLPEEGLKFMVYLQKENIIDESGMPKERFSAEFPKEGPSILRIQQVVRGDSAAYFCASSPGSKNTEAFFGQGTRLTVV.

This clonotype was counted ten times or more. This chain joins TRBV9 and TRBJ1-4; 9 bases agree with TRBD1. With V trimmed by 3 bases and J by 8 bases, 5 bases remained unmatched. Looked up from germline, CDR1 is SGDLS and CDR2 is YYNGEE. CDR3 length equals 14 residues. The CDR3 region has the DNA TGTGCCAGCAGCGAGGGACAGGGCTACGAAAAACTGTTTTTT. This sequence encodes CASSEGQGYEKLFF.

This clonotype was found many times. This chain uses TRBV20-1 with TRBJ1-4; the D gene is possibly TRBD1 (6 bases). The germline V gene has CDR1 DFQATT and CDR2 SNEGSKA (reference sequence). The V end lost 0 bases, the J end lost 7 bases, and 15 bases lay between the germline ends. The CDR3 has 15 amino acids. The CDR3 sequence is CSARDRGAQGEKLFF. CDR3 nucleotides: TGCAGTGCTAGAGATCGGGGGGCTCAGGGTGAAAAACTGTTTTTT.